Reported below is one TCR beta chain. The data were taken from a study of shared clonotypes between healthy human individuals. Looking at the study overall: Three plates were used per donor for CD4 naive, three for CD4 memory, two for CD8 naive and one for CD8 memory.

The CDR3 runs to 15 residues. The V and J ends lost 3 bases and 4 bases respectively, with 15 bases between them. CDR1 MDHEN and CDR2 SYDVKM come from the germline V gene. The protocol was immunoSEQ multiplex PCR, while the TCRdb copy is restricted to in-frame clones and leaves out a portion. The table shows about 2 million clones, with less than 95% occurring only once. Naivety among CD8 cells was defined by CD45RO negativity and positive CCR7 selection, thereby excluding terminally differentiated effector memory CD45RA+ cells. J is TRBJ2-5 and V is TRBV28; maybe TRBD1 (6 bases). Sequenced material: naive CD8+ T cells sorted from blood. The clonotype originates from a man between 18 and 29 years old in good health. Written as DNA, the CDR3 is TGTGCCAGCAGTTTGGGCTTGGGGGCGCGAGAGACCCAGTACTTC. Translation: CASSLGLGARETQYF.